This record covers a single T cell receptor beta chain. The data originate from a study of blood T cell repertoires in COVID-19. Which cohort a participant joined came from the clinical history participants gave. Sequencing used immunoSEQ multiplex PCR; TCRdb keeps in-frame clones, though not all of them. In the table there are approximately 440,000 clones, 80% to 95% of which are singletons. The receptor was derived from a man younger than 35 who had recovered from COVID-19. The sample taken for sequencing was PBMCs or T cells enriched from blood (not recorded which).

CDR3 nucleotides: TGTGCCAGCAGCAACAGACTAGCGGGGCGCACAGATACGCAGTATTTT. Its protein is CASSNRLAGRTDTQYF. The V and J genes are TRBV3-1 (or the pseudogene TRBV3-2) and TRBJ2-3, with 11 bases that match TRBD2. The CDR3 consists of 16 residues. V gave up 5 bases and J gave up 1 base; unmatched junction bases: 5. Germline V gene lookup returns CDR1 LGHDT and CDR2 YNNKEL (reference sequence).